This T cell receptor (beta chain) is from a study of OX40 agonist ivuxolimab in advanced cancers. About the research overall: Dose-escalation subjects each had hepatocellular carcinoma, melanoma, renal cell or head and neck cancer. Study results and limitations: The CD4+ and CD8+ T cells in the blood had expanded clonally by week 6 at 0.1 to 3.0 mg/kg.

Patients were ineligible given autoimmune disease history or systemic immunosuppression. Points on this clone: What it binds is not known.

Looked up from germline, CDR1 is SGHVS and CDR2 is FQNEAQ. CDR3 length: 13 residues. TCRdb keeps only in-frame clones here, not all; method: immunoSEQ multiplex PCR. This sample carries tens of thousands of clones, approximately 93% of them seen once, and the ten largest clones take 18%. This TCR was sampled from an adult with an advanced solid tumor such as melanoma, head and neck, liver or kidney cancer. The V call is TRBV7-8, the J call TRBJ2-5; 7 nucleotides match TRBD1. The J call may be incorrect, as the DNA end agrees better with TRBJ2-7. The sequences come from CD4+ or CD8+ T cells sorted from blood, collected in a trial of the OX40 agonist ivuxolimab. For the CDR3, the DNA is TGTGCCAGCAGCTCTGACAGGGCCCACGAGCAGTACTTC. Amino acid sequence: CASSSDRAHEQYF.